This TCR beta chain was found in a study of T-cell memory formation after mild COVID-19. Findings of the study overall: Unconfirmed was the SARS-CoV-2 specificity of second-wave clones that peaked on day 37.

From 5'RACE with constant-segment primers came TCR alpha and TCR beta cDNA libraries that carried sample barcodes and UMIs. TCRdb recomputed calls from the 5' RACE reads with MiXCR, one row per CDR3 protein. The sample records approximately 500,000 distinct CDR3 sequences, 20% to 30% being singletons. This CDR3 region has 13 residues. Trimming took off 3 bases at V and 7 bases at J, with 12 bases between the two ends. Germline loops: CDR1 SNHLY, CDR2 FYNNEI. This clonotype was detected only a few times. Antigen: not known. The rearrangement uses TRBV2 and TRBJ2-5, with unresolved D. The sequence was collected from an adult woman who had mild COVID-19 (a few samples of this study predate the infection). Cell type and time point are not known. Sequenced input: PBMCs or a T cell subset sorted from them (not recorded which). Here the CDR3 reads CASSDPRRRTQYF. The CDR3 bases are TGTGCCAGCAGTGACCCCCGCAGGCGGACCCAGTACTTC.